One sample yielded the 26 T cell receptor beta chains listed below, sequenced in a study of cytomegalovirus exposure and HLA in healthy donors. The primer mix had 60 Vbeta and 13 Jbeta primers. Sequencing used immunoSEQ multiplex PCR; TCRdb keeps in-frame clones, though not all of them. The table has tens of thousands of clones, over 75% seen once. Source material: PBMCs. The receptors derive from a man aged 30-40 years in good health and CMV-seronegative.

This rearrangement joins TRBV7-9 to TRBJ1-1; D is ambiguous. The germline V gene has CDR1 SEHNR and CDR2 FQNEAQ (reference sequence). The CDR3 runs to 17 residues. Trimming removed 0 bases from V and 1 base from J, with 15 bases in between. The CDR3 loop reads CASSLAGRVVGNTEAFF. DNA for the CDR3: TGTGCCAGCAGCTTAGCTGGCCGGGTTGTGGGGAACACTGAAGCTTTCTTT.

The gene calls are TRBV29-1 and TRBJ2-7; 8 bases fit TRBD2. With V trimmed by 4 bases and J by 5 bases, 7 bases remained unmatched. Per the germline V gene, CDR1 is SQVTM and CDR2 is ANQGSEA. CDR3 length equals 13 residues. The CDR3 nucleotides are TGCAGCGTTGGGACTAGCCGACTCGACGAGCAGTACTTC. Amino acid sequence: CSVGTSRLDEQYF.

J is TRBJ2-1 and V is TRBV27; a weak D match, TRBD2 (7 bases). In germline, CDR1 is MNHEY, CDR2 SMNVEV (reference sequence). V dropped 5 bases and J dropped 5 bases, with 19 bases sitting between them. The CDR3 loop spans 16 amino acids. CDR3: CASSPRWRGLDNEQFF. The CDR3, as DNA: TGTGCCAGCAGTCCCCGCTGGCGGGGGCTAGACAATGAGCAGTTCTTC.

The chain uses TRBV7-2 and TRBJ1-1, with a possible D match to TRBD1 (6 bases). V lost 8 bases to trimming and J lost 7 bases, with 20 bases between them. The CDR3 is 14 amino acids. The germline V gene encodes CDR1 SGHTA and CDR2 FQGNSA. The CDR3 reads CASDYPTDRVEAFF. CDR3 in DNA: TGTGCCAGCGACTACCCGACGGACAGAGTTGAAGCTTTCTTT. The full variable domain, with the rest looked up from reference TRBV7-2 and TRBJ1-1, is GAGVSQSPSNKVTEKGKDVELRCDPISGHTALYWYRQSLGQGLEFLIYFQGNSAPDKSGLPSDRFSAERTGGSVSTLTIQRTQQEDSAVYLCASDYPTDRVEAFFGQGTRLTVV.

This clone has a single count. The chain has TRBV19 and TRBJ1-5; TRBD1 is a possible D gene (6 bases). Germline V gene data show CDR1 as LNHDA and CDR2 as SQIVND (reference sequence). The CDR3 is 16 amino acids. Trimming pared 4 bases from V and 4 bases from J, leaving 17 bases between. CDR3 nucleotide sequence: TGTGCCAGTAGTAAGGGGGAATGGAATGTTAATCAGCCCCAGCATTTT. Its protein is CASSKGEWNVNQPQHF.

The chain joins TRBV7-9 to TRBJ1-1, with 8 bases identical to TRBD1. With V trimmed by 0 bases and J by 4 bases, 7 bases remained unmatched. The length of the CDR3 is 16 residues. Germline lookup yields CDR1 SEHNR and CDR2 FQNEAQ (reference sequence). The CDR3 DNA sequence: TGTGCCAGCAGCTTAGCGGCTGGGACAGGCTCCACTGAAGCTTTCTTT. This codes for CASSLAAGTGSTEAFF.

V usage is TRBV4-3 and J usage is TRBJ2-1; D is perhaps TRBD2 (5 bases). There are 15 residues in the CDR3. V lost 3 bases and J 4 bases, leaving 13 bases between the germline ends. Germline V lookup: CDR1 LGHNA, CDR2 YSLEER. The CDR3 DNA is TGCGCCAGCAGCCACGGGCATGAGGGATACAATGAGCAGTTCTTC. Encoded protein: CASSHGHEGYNEQFF.

The rearrangement joins TRBV7-9 to TRBJ1-2, with 8 bases that match TRBD1. The length of the CDR3 is 16 residues. Looked up from germline, CDR1 is SEHNR and CDR2 is FQNEAQ (reference sequence). J was trimmed by 5 bases and V by 1 base; bases with no gene match: 9. Here the CDR3 reads CASSLVGPDRVYGYTF. CDR3 sequence (DNA): TGTGCCAGCAGCTTAGTGGGGCCGGACAGGGTTTATGGCTACACCTTC.

V and J are TRBV10-2 and TRBJ2-7, with 9 bases lining up with TRBD1. With 1 base clipped from V and 3 bases from J, the junction kept 4 bases outside the gene matches. The length of the CDR3 is 15 residues. Per the germline V gene, CDR1 is WSHSY and CDR2 is SAAADI. The CDR3 nucleotides read TGCGCCAGCAGTGAGTTAACAGGGGGCCGCTACGAGCAGTACTTC. Translating gives CASSELTGGRYEQYF.

A few counts support this clone. This rearrangement joins TRBV4-1 to TRBJ1-1, with 7 bases lining up with TRBD1. This CDR3 comprises 13 residues. The ends lost 0 bases at V and 8 bases at J; junction bases unmatched: 3. Germline V gene lookup returns CDR1 MGHRA and CDR2 YSYEKL. Here the CDR3 reads CASSQERGQEAFF. Here the CDR3 DNA reads TGCGCCAGCAGCCAAGAGAGGGGGCAGGAAGCTTTCTTT.

The gene calls are TRBV7-2 and TRBJ2-5, with TRBD2 identical over 11 bases. This CDR3 region has 19 residues. Looked up from germline, CDR1 is SGHTA and CDR2 is FQGNSA. V shed 3 bases and J 4 bases; nucleotides not matched to a gene: 16. The CDR3 DNA reads TGTGCCAGCAGCTTTCGACGTGCGGCTAGCGGGGGGTTAGGAGAGACCCAGTACTTC. The encoded protein is CASSFRRAASGGLGETQYF.

This clone came up a few times. The chain combines TRBV30 with TRBJ2-5; no clear D. The CDR3 runs to 13 residues. V gave up 1 base and J gave up 1 base, with 7 bases separating them. Germline V CDR1 and CDR2: GTSNPN, SVGIG (reference sequence). The CDR3 region is CAWSGGSQETQYF. In DNA, the CDR3 is TGTGCCTGGAGTGGAGGCAGCCAAGAGACCCAGTACTTC. Complete variable domain (other parts from reference TRBV30 and TRBJ2-5): SQTIHQWPATLVQPVGSPLSLECTVEGTSNPNLYWYRQAAGRGLQLLFYSVGIGQISSEVPQNLSASRPQDRQFILSSKKLLLSDSGFYLCAWSGGSQETQYFGPGTRLLVL.

The chain recombines TRBV6-1 with TRBJ1-1; 9 bases match TRBD1. The CDR3 spans 17 residues. In germline, CDR1 is MNHNS, CDR2 SASEGT. Germline trimming cut 1 base from V and 0 bases from J; bases unmatched to any gene: 6. CDR3 region: CASSEGRDRVMNTEAFF. CDR3 sequence (DNA): TGTGCCAGCAGTGAAGGAAGGGACAGGGTCATGAACACTGAAGCTTTCTTT.

This clone appeared once. The rearrangement links TRBV30 to TRBJ2-3, with 11 bases matching TRBD2. In germline, CDR1 is GTSNPN, CDR2 SVGIG (reference sequence). J gave up 5 bases and V 0 bases, and 1 base lay outside the gene matches. This CDR3 region has 14 residues. This chain's CDR3 is CAWSVLAGGDTQYF. CDR3 in DNA: TGTGCCTGGAGTGTCCTAGCGGGAGGAGATACGCAGTATTTT.

This clone is categorized as medium-sized. The gene calls are TRBV4-3 and TRBJ2-7; 12 nucleotides line up with TRBD1. Germline V gene lookup returns CDR1 LGHNA and CDR2 YSLEER. The CDR3 totals 16 residues. The junction had 8 bases not matched to a gene; V was cut back by 0 bases and J by 8 bases. CDR3: CASSQEEGTGGAKQYF. The DNA of the CDR3 is TGCGCCAGCAGCCAAGAGGAGGGGACAGGGGGCGCAAAGCAGTACTTC.

V usage is TRBV5-5 and J usage is TRBJ1-1, with 10 bases that match TRBD1. The length of the CDR3 is 16 residues. CDR1 is SGHKS, CDR2 YYEKEE, per germline (reference sequence). With V trimmed by 2 bases and J by 4 bases, 8 bases remained unmatched. DNA for the CDR3: TGTGCCAGCAGCTTAGAGGGACAGGGGATCGTCACTGAAGCTTTCTTT. Protein product: CASSLEGQGIVTEAFF.

The CDR3 DNA sequence: TGTGCCAGTAGTATGGACAGGGTAGGCTATGGCTACACCTTC. Its translation: CASSMDRVGYGYTF. The chain has TRBV19 and TRBJ1-2; 8 positions agree with TRBD1. Germline-derived CDR1 and CDR2 are LNHDA and SQIVND (reference sequence). CDR3 size: 14 residues. The V segment lost 3 bases and the J segment 4 bases; nucleotides outside the gene matches: 4.

This chain connects TRBV20-1 to TRBJ1-4, with TRBD1 as a possible D gene (5 bases). The V end was cut by 8 bases, the J end by 8 bases, with 12 bases between. This CDR3 comprises 11 residues. CDR1 DFQATT and CDR2 SNEGSKA come from the germline V gene (reference sequence). The CDR3 here is CSPRGAEKLFF. The CDR3 DNA reads as TGCAGTCCCCGCGGGGCAGAAAAACTGTTTTTT.

The genes are TRBV4-3 and TRBJ1-6, with a tentative D call TRBD1 (5 bases). Germline V gives CDR1 LGHNA, CDR2 YSLEER. V lost 0 bases and J 9 bases, leaving 12 bases between the germline ends. This CDR3 region has 15 residues. DNA of the CDR3: TGCGCCAGCAGCCAAGAGGCAGACAGCACTTCACCCCTCCACTTT. Translation: CASSQEADSTSPLHF.

This clone was seen more than once but under ten times. This chain uses TRBV5-1 with TRBJ2-1, with 10 bases fitting TRBD1. Germline assignment: CDR1 SGHRS and CDR2 YFSETQ. V was pared by 1 base and J by 8 bases, with 9 bases of the junction left unmatched. There are 16 residues in the CDR3. The CDR3 DNA reads TGCGCCAGCAGCTTGAGGTCGCGCGGGACAGGGGATGAGCAGTTCTTC. Protein product: CASSLRSRGTGDEQFF.

This clone has just a few counts. This chain uses TRBV7-9 with TRBJ1-5; D unresolved. Trimming removed 1 base at V and 7 bases at J, with 8 bases between. This CDR3 is built from 13 residues. Germline assignment: CDR1 SEHNR and CDR2 FQNEAQ (reference sequence). For the CDR3, the DNA is TGTGCCAGCAGCTTAGGGGAGATGCAGCCCCAGCATTTT. Its translation is CASSLGEMQPQHF.

This clone was observed a handful of times. The V call is TRBV10-1, the J call TRBJ1-1; D gene unclear. The germline CDR1 and CDR2 sequences are WNHNN and SYGVQD (reference sequence). The germline V and J ends were trimmed by 6 bases and 4 bases, with 12 bases remaining between them. This CDR3 contains 13 residues. The DNA of the CDR3 is TGCGCCAGCAGCCTGACGGGGATCACTGAAGCTTTCTTT. Translating gives CASSLTGITEAFF.

This clone occurred a few times. CDR3 DNA: TGTGCCAGCAGTTACTCGACAGATACTTACACTGAAGCTTTCTTT. This gives the protein CASSYSTDTYTEAFF. This chain uses TRBV6-5 with TRBJ1-1, with TRBD1 as a possible D gene (5 bases). Germline loops: CDR1 MNHEY, CDR2 SVGAGI. The CDR3 sequence is 15 residues long. The ends were cut back, 0 bases at V and 3 bases at J, with 11 bases in the middle.

The chain has TRBV2 and TRBJ1-2; D call uncertain. Germline-derived CDR1 and CDR2 are SNHLY and FYNNEI. Trimming removed 3 bases at V and 3 bases at J, with 8 bases between. The CDR3 loop spans 13 amino acids. The CDR3 spells CASSDTGDYGYTF. Written as DNA, the CDR3 is TGTGCCAGCAGTGATACCGGGGACTATGGCTACACCTTC. Combining the CDR3 with reference TRBV2 and TRBJ1-2 gives the whole variable domain EPEVTQTPSHQVTQMGQEVILRCVPISNHLYFYWYRQILGQKVEFLVSFYNNEISEKSEIFDDQFSVERPDGSNFTLKIRSTKLEDSAMYFCASSDTGDYGYTFGSGTRLTVV.

The sample holds one count of this clone. The identical CDR3 is also encoded by other nucleotide sequences in the sample. The chain carries TRBV20-1 and TRBJ1-1; possible D gene TRBD1, 5 bases. V lost 2 bases and J 7 bases, leaving 8 bases between the germline ends. This CDR3 contains 11 residues. Germline CDR1 is DFQATT and CDR2 is SNEGSKA (reference sequence). DNA for the CDR3: TGCAGTGCTAGATTCCAGGGTGAAGCTTTCTTT. It is translated as CSARFQGEAFF.

The chain uses TRBV7-9 and TRBJ1-4, with D maybe TRBD1 (6 bases). The germline gives CDR1 SEHNR, CDR2 FQNEAQ (reference sequence). This CDR3 contains 16 residues. V dropped 3 bases and J dropped 7 bases, with 18 bases sitting between them. CDR3 coding DNA: TGTGCCAGCAGCTTCTCACCTACAGGGTACGGTGAAAAACTGTTTTTT. Residues: CASSFSPTGYGEKLFF.